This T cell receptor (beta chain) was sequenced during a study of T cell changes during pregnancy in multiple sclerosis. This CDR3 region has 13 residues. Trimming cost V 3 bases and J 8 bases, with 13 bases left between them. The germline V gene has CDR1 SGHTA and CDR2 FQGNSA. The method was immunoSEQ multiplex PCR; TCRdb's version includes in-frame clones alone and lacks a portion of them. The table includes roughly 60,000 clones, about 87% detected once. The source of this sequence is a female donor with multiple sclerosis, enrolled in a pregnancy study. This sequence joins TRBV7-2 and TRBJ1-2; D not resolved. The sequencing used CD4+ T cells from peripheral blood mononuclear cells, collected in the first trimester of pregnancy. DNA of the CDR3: TGTGCCAGCAGCTTTAAGAGGGAGGGAGGCTACACCTTC. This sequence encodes CASSFKREGGYTF.